This T cell receptor beta chain was captured in a study of cytomegalovirus exposure and HLA in healthy donors (dated 2017 in TCRdb). With respect to the entire study: According to an earlier analysis of 587 of the donors, 150 million to 200 million T cells yielded 117 million unique TCR beta sequences and approximately 300 Gb of sequence data. An early release covering more than 500 HLA-typed donors comprised around 300 gigabases of sequencing data and 85 million or so unique TCR sequences. Of the roughly 410 genotyped donors, approximately 80% were placed in the genetic ancestry cluster associated with self-reported Caucasian donors. The study aimed to test whether signatures of past pathogen exposure could be identified by cataloging public T cell receptors. Using immunosequencing, the study profiled T cell repertoires from around 680 subjects and related those repertoires to cytomegalovirus serostatus. Along with the approximately 700-subject first cohort, a separate validation cohort of 120 different subjects was used. To predict cytomegalovirus infection status, the study brought together high-throughput TCR immunosequencing, statistical association of individual TCRs with disease status, and machine learning. A later analysis re-analyzed previously published TCR beta repertoires from about 600 donors and added high-resolution HLA genotyping to study TCR occurrence patterns. The later analysis used no new phenotypic data to find candidate immune exposures, relying instead on TCR beta sequences and their occurrence across donors. An earlier analysis of 587 of the donors used high-throughput TCR beta sequencing to judge whether each TCR beta V gene segment behaved as functional or pseudogenic. Alongside the repertoire data, information on donor age, sex, ethnicity and CMV serostatus was compiled. A later genetic analysis used genome-wide SNP genotypes for about 65% of the roughly 670 donors, treating that subset as a discovery cohort. Every discovery cohort repertoire had been produced on one sequencing platform. Class I and class II HLA loci were covered by the typing at four-digit resolution. The number of typed donors differed by locus: roughly 620-640 for A, B, C, DRB1 and DQB1; roughly 510 for DQA1; 606 for DPA1; and around 490 for DPB1. Five DR-DQ haplotypes were handled as single units for association and clustering, since linkage in the cohort was strong. Across 398 genotyped donors of the cohort, an average of 235,054 unique TCR beta nucleotide sequences per donor were sequenced, and 15% to 20% of those sequences were non-productive. Beyond this particular receptor, the publication reports: Assigning TCR associations to individual alleles was difficult when HLA alleles, especially DR and DQ, strongly co-occurred. Immune exposure information for the cohort was limited to CMV serostatus. In vitro tests confirmed that three of the cytomegalovirus-associated TCR beta chains recognize cytomegalovirus antigens. HLA typing was unavailable for some donors at each locus, so association tests used only the typed subset. While some public TCRs were present in many individuals, most TCR sequences turned up only very rarely across donors. Compared with equally common non-associated chains, HLA-associated TCR beta chains in a later analysis were more clonally expanded and had lower generation probabilities. Linkage disequilibrium might explain the correlated functional status among segregating V segments, but an unknown experimental factor could not be excluded. A group of highly shared sequence variants was considered likely to be a technical artifact of the sequencing pipeline. An association between a missense DCLRE1C variant and V-gene and J-gene trimming of TCR beta chains was found in a later genetic analysis and replicated in an independent cohort. An earlier analysis of 587 of the donors showed that most TCR beta V segments appeared in productive rearrangements either about 90% or about 30% of the time, which broadly matched IMGT annotations. Presence/absence analyses assumed roughly uniform sequencing depth across donors, an assumption that may not hold. A further reported finding was that TCR beta sequences accurately predicted the HLA-A and HLA-B alleles for most subjects in the first cohort. A later analysis found that TCR association rates varied across HLA loci, with DRB1 alleles showing the most associated TCRs and HLA-C alleles the fewest. It was suggested by the authors that the approach could potentially be generalized to other disease states and immunological phenotypes. In both the original and validation cohorts, the classifier was reported to diagnose cytomegalovirus status with high specificity and sensitivity. Several of the top co-occurrence clusters appeared to be linked to parvovirus B19, influenza, CMV and Epstein-Barr virus, according to a later analysis. Most CMV-associated TCR beta chains appeared to be HLA-restricted in a later analysis, and the HLA associations seemed to be driven largely by CMV exposure. Because counts were too low, 15 to 20 rarely observed V segments, including chromosome 9 orphons, were excluded from the earlier analysis of a few hundred of the donors. The cohort was sequenced for TCR beta chains only, and without alpha or paired-chain data the features that could be detected were limited. At a false discovery rate of 0.05, a later analysis linked around 15,000 TCR beta sequences to specific HLA alleles. The study listed over 150 TCR beta chains as associated with cytomegalovirus. In a later genetic analysis, fewer N-insertions in productive TCRs were reported among donors in an Asian-associated ancestry cluster than the roughly 640-donor mean. The 87-base-pair reads could not distinguish some IMGT-functional V segments, including TRBV6-2 and TRBV6-3, so those segments were excluded.

In total, approximately 700 healthy bone marrow donors made up the cohort. All cohort members were sampled while nominally healthy, although unrecorded immune exposures were likely present. The donor tested CMV seronegative and was one of the 352 seronegative cohort members. Each donor provided a peripheral blood sample, and peripheral blood mononuclear cells were used for TCR beta sequencing. The Qiagen DNeasy Blood Extraction Kit was used to extract genomic DNA from the blood cell samples. The method behind the library was the immunoSEQ multiplex PCR assay. For the multiplex PCR, a mixture combining 60 forward primers for TCR Vbeta segments and 13 reverse primers for TCR Jbeta segments was used. The CDR3 region of rearranged TCR beta genes was amplified from genomic DNA by a multiplex PCR assay. Amplified TCR beta libraries were sequenced as 87-base-pair reads on the Illumina HiSeq System. The authors processed their data as follows. A later analysis tallied tens of millions of unique TCR beta chains across the 666 repertoires, and around 12 million of those chains were shared by two or more donors. A nearest-neighbor algorithm error-corrected the raw reads and collapsed the reads into unique sequences, merging closely related sequences to remove PCR and sequencing errors. CDR3 sequences were aligned to IMGT reference sequences to assign V, D and J gene segments. For a sequence to be retained, a match of at least six nucleotides was required to both a V gene segment and a J gene segment. A rearrangement counted as productive if the CDR3 had no stop codons and remained in frame with V and J, and every other rearrangement counted as non-productive. CDR3 was defined by IMGT convention, running from the second conserved V-encoded cysteine to the conserved J-encoded phenylalanine. The earlier analysis of more than 450 of the donors excluded sequences that lacked an unambiguous match to a single V gene segment. An earlier analysis of a few hundred of the donors called V segments functional above 56.7% productive rearrangements and segregating when the between-donor standard deviation exceeded 5%. A statistical classification framework was built to diagnose cytomegalovirus status from the catalog of TCR beta chain sequences. In a later analysis, TCR nucleotide sequences were compared against IMGT/GENE-DB human TR gene sequences so that V and J genes could be assigned. In a later analysis, CDR3 sequences and most-parsimonious VDJ recombination scenarios were assigned using the TCRdist pipeline. In a later analysis, each TCR beta chain was defined by its CDR3 amino acid sequence together with its V-gene family, and reads without a unique V-gene family were excluded. As a way to deal with suspected cross-contamination and a sequencing artifact, a later analysis dropped more than 500 nucleotide sequences that were highly shared and had low generation probability. In a later analysis, a clonal expansion index for each public chain was calculated from normalized within-repertoire ranks of inferred template counts. In a later analysis, generation probabilities were computed with a VDJ recombination model fitted to out-of-frame rearrangements, and the resulting probabilities were checked against IGoR. In a later analysis, hypergeometric tests were used to score TCR-TCR, TCR-HLA and TCR-CMV co-occurrence, with a repertoire-size bias correction applied to TCR pairs. In a later analysis, false discovery rates were estimated by permuting HLA or CMV assignments 20 times. In a later analysis, co-occurring TCRs were grouped with DBSCAN, and TCRdist sequence similarity was added when clustering was performed within HLA-allele-positive subsets. Repertoires with fewer than 30,000 or more than 120,000 public chains, plus five repertoires with anomalous nucleotide sharing, were excluded from co-occurrence clustering. TCRdb carries this immuneACCESS record with in-frame sequences only. Its versions omit some clonotypes, under half of them owing to an unresolved V gene in the studies checked, with the rest unexplained. Clone size and the V and J calls come from that table; the DNA yielded D and trimming. For this sample there are over 150,000 clones; less than 80% appear just once. Together, the top ten hold about 4.5% of the sample.

CDR1 SGHKS and CDR2 YYEKEE were looked up in the germline V gene (reference sequence). The junction carries 26 bases between V and J, which are trimmed by 4 bases and 6 bases respectively. From cysteine to phenylalanine, the CDR3 is 17 amino acids long. The CDR3 DNA has 51 bases and is translated from base 1. Notes on this clone: What antigen it recognizes has not been identified. Base-call qualities are not available, and no considerably larger clone is one nucleotide away.

Sequencing input: PBMCs. The source of this sequence is a man aged 35-49 years in good health and CMV-seronegative. This receptor chain uses TRBV5-5 and TRBJ2-7; TRBD1 is possibly the D segment (8 matching bases). For the CDR3, the sequence is CASSPSGTGQMGREQYF. The bases are TGTGCCAGCAGCCCGAGCGGGACAGGCCAGATGGGTCGCGAGCAGTACTTC.